The 23 T cell receptor beta chains below come from one sample, sequenced in a study of blood T cells in healthy people across ages. Alongside a J-beta primer mix, a sample-barcoded 5' primer served in a second PCR lasting 7 to 11 cycles. Via MiXCR, TCRdb re-called the 5' RACE reads, giving one row per CDR3 protein. Of around 2 million distinct CDR3 sequences in the sample, 35% to 50% are singletons; the top ten hold roughly 23%. Sequencing was done on a sample of blood. These receptors originate from a human donor in good health.

The chain carries TRBV4-3 and TRBJ2-4; D gene uncertain. The tail of the sequence fits TRBJ2-5 better, so the J call may be wrong. Germline CDR1 LGHNA, CDR2 YSLEER. The CDR3 covers 15 residues. CDR3 DNA: TGCGCCAGCAGCCAAAGGATTGGATGGGGAGAGACCCAGTACTTC. Translated, it gives CASSQRIGWGETQYF.

The sample holds a few counts of this clonotype. The chain has TRBV7-8 and TRBJ2-7; D assignment may be TRBD1 or TRBD2 (5 bases each). Germline CDR1 SGHVS, CDR2 FQNEAQ. The V gene lost 6 bases and the J gene lost 2 bases, with 11 bases spanning the gap. The CDR3 runs 13 residues. The CDR3 nucleotides are TGTGCCAGCAGGGCCGGGACGGCCTACGAGCAGTACTTC. Translating gives CASRAGTAYEQYF.

At least ten counts were recorded for this clonotype. The chain joins TRBV6-2 or TRBV6-3 to TRBJ2-7, with a possible D match to TRBD2 (5 bases). CDR3 length equals 14 residues. With 6 bases removed from V and 2 bases from J, the gap between germline ends came to 14 bases. Germline V gives CDR1 MNHEY, CDR2 SVGEGT. The CDR3 DNA reads TGTGCCAGCAGCGCCGGACTCGGACCCTACGAGCAGTACTTC. Encoded protein: CASSAGLGPYEQYF.

This clonotype was picked up a small number of times. The chain employs TRBV12-3 or TRBV12-4 and TRBJ2-2; possible D gene TRBD2, 6 bases. V lost 3 bases to trimming and J lost 8 bases, with 10 bases between them. The CDR3 runs to 13 residues. In nucleotides, the CDR3 is TGTGCCAGCAGTTTGGGACTTCTTGGGGAGCTGTTTTTT. Translated, it gives CASSLGLLGELFF.

This clonotype was observed a handful of times. V and J are TRBV20-1 and TRBJ2-7, with D unresolved. Germline lookup yields CDR1 DFQATT and CDR2 SNEGSKA (reference sequence). The CDR3 has 12 amino acids. Trimming cost V 1 base and J 6 bases, with 10 bases left between them. CDR3 amino acids: CSARVPPGEQYF. For the CDR3, the DNA is TGCAGTGCTAGAGTACCCCCCGGCGAGCAGTACTTC.

The J gene is TRBJ2-1, the V gene TRBV4-3; the match to TRBD1 covers 7 bases. CDR3 size: 16 residues. The germline V gene has CDR1 LGHNA and CDR2 YSLEER. With V trimmed by 0 bases and J by 3 bases, 5 bases remained unmatched. This CDR3 is CASSQDRTGHYNEQFF. DNA for the CDR3: TGCGCCAGCAGCCAAGACCGGACAGGACACTACAATGAGCAGTTCTTC.

The genes are TRBV2 and TRBJ1-2; D is ambiguous. CDR3 length: 14 residues. Germline-derived CDR1 and CDR2 are SNHLY and FYNNEI. V was shortened by 4 bases and J by 8 bases, with 17 bases between the two germline ends. CDR3 amino acids: CASSGPGLSGGYTF. In nucleotides, the CDR3 is TGTGCCAGCAGTGGGCCAGGACTTTCCGGGGGCTACACCTTC.

The table lists this clonotype with a few counts. The gene calls are TRBV11-3 and TRBJ1-2, with a possible D match to TRBD1 (5 bases). The length of the CDR3 is 14 residues. Germline CDR1 SGHNT, CDR2 YENEEA. V was cut by 4 bases and J by 2 bases, with 11 bases left in between. CDR3 coding DNA: TGTGCCAGCAGCTCGGGGGGAAACAACTATGGCTACACCTTC. Its translation is CASSSGGNNYGYTF.

This chain links TRBV6-5 with TRBJ1-5; 8 bases align to TRBD1. V was pared by 6 bases and J by 2 bases, with 6 bases of the junction left unmatched. Per germline, CDR1 MNHEY and CDR2 SVGAGI. The CDR3 runs to 15 residues. The CDR3 DNA is TGTGCCAGCAGCCGTAGACAGGGGCGCAATCAGCCCCAGCATTTT. Translated, it gives CASSRRQGRNQPQHF.

V and J are TRBV5-1 and TRBJ1-1; the match to TRBD1 covers 10 bases. The V gene end was trimmed by 1 base and the J gene end by 9 bases; junction bases not matched to a gene: 9. The CDR3 is 15 amino acids. Germline V lookup: CDR1 SGHRS, CDR2 YFSETQ. The CDR3 DNA is TGCGCCAGCAGCTTGACCAATAGGGACAGGGGCAAAGCTTTCTTT. Its protein is CASSLTNRDRGKAFF.

This clonotype has only a few counts. V and J are TRBV4-1 and TRBJ2-1; 12 positions match TRBD2. The CDR3 loop spans 16 amino acids. The germline CDR1 and CDR2 sequences are MGHRA and YSYEKL. V was clipped by 0 bases and J by 8 bases; unmatched bases: 5. The CDR3 reads CASSQDRTSGADEQFF. In DNA form, the CDR3 reads TGCGCCAGCAGCCAAGATCGGACTAGCGGGGCCGATGAGCAGTTCTTC.

CDR3 protein: CASSPGQGARDNSPLHF. The CDR3 region has the DNA TGCGCCAGCAGCCCAGGACAGGGGGCGAGGGATAATTCACCCCTCCACTTT. This rearrangement joins TRBV4-3 to TRBJ1-6; TRBD1 matches 11 bases. The germline V gene encodes CDR1 LGHNA and CDR2 YSLEER. This CDR3 has 17 amino acids. V was clipped by 4 bases and J by 5 bases; unmatched bases: 7.

In regard to this clonotype: Sequence at one end of the junction differs from germline and may be a read error. The genes are TRBV24-1 and TRBJ2-1; D is undetermined. Germline-derived CDR1 and CDR2 are KGHDR and SFDVKD. The CDR3 runs to 15 residues. The CDR3 nucleotides read TGTGCCGCCAGTGATTGGACCTCTAATCGGGATGAGCAGTTCTTC. Encoded protein: CAASDWTSNRDEQFF.

The CDR3: CSARSRVGYEQYF. The CDR3 bases are TGCAGTGCCCGATCGAGGGTGGGTTACGAGCAGTACTTC. The gene calls are TRBV20-1 and TRBJ2-7; D perhaps matches TRBD2 (5 bases). This CDR3 is built from 13 residues. CDR1 and CDR2 from the germline V gene are DFQATT and SNEGSKA (reference sequence). The V and J ends lost 6 bases and 4 bases respectively, with 16 bases between them.

The J gene is TRBJ1-2, the V gene TRBV7-2, with 9 bases identical to TRBD1. This CDR3 spans 16 amino acids. The ends lost 5 bases at V and 2 bases at J; junction bases unmatched: 9. Germline CDR1 and CDR2: SGHTA and FQGNSA. The CDR3 reads CASSQQGATSNYGYTF. The DNA for the CDR3 is TGTGCCAGCAGCCAACAGGGGGCTACTTCAAACTATGGCTACACCTTC.

This clonotype appeared once. The chain carries TRBV2 and TRBJ2-7; D gene uncertain. V was shortened by 2 bases and J by 0 bases, with 8 bases between the two germline ends. The germline CDR1 and CDR2 sequences are SNHLY and FYNNEI. CDR3 length equals 14 residues. CDR3: CASSEIHSSYEQYF. Written as DNA, the CDR3 is TGTGCCAGCAGTGAAATCCATTCCTCCTACGAGCAGTACTTC.

On this clonotype itself: At one boundary the junction diverges from the germline segment, which might be a read error. The chain couples TRBV9 to TRBJ2-3; D remains ambiguous. The CDR3 loop spans 13 amino acids. The germline V gene encodes CDR1 SGDLS and CDR2 YYNGEE. CDR3 sequence: CVSSVSGTFTQYF. The CDR3 DNA sequence: TGTGTCAGCAGCGTAAGTGGTACATTTACGCAGTATTTT.

This clonotype appeared many times. This chain uses TRBV7-2 with TRBJ2-3; 10 bases map to TRBD1. Germline CDR1 is SGHTA and CDR2 is FQGNSA. The CDR3 length is 15 residues. V shed 5 bases and J 3 bases; nucleotides not matched to a gene: 5. This CDR3 is CASSIDRGLTDTQYF. The CDR3 coding sequence is TGTGCCAGCAGCATCGACAGGGGGCTTACAGATACGCAGTATTTT.

The chain links TRBV13 to TRBJ2-1; D tentatively fits TRBD1 or TRBD2 (5 bases each). The germline gives CDR1 PRHDT, CDR2 FYEKMQ (reference sequence). The germline V and J ends were trimmed by 6 bases and 8 bases, with 17 bases remaining between them. The CDR3 is 14 residues long. CDR3: CASSSAAQGDEQFF. DNA of the CDR3: TGTGCCAGCAGTAGCGCGGCACAAGGGGATGAGCAGTTCTTC.

The chain employs TRBV6-2 or TRBV6-3 and TRBJ1-1; D not resolved. This CDR3 has 12 amino acids. With 5 bases removed from V and 8 bases from J, the gap between germline ends came to 12 bases. Germline V CDR1 and CDR2: MNHEY, SVGEGT. CDR3 DNA: TGTGCCAGCAGTGAACTCATTCGAGAAGCTTTCTTT. It encodes CASSELIREAFF.

This clonotype was detected a few times. This chain links TRBV4-1 with TRBJ2-1, with D possibly being TRBD1 or TRBD2 (5 bases each). The CDR3 length is 16 residues. The ends were cut back, 5 bases at V and 3 bases at J, with 17 bases in the middle. From germline, CDR1 is MGHRA and CDR2 YSYEKL. The CDR3, as DNA: TGCGCCAGCAGCTCCTCCTCCGGGACGAACTACAATGAGCAGTTCTTC. This sequence encodes CASSSSSGTNYNEQFF.

This clonotype was counted between two and nine times. This chain joins TRBV29-1 and TRBJ2-3; 8 bases are shared with TRBD2. Per germline, CDR1 SQVTM and CDR2 ANQGSEA. V trimming: 5 bases; J trimming: 2 bases; junction bases outside the gene matches: 9. The length of the CDR3 is 15 residues. The CDR3 loop is CSVSGLAVSTDTQYF. The CDR3, as DNA: TGCAGCGTTTCCGGACTAGCAGTTTCCACAGATACGCAGTATTTT.

Concerning this clonotype itself: An end of the junction does not agree with germline; a read error may underlie this. The chain couples TRBV9 to TRBJ2-3; 9 bases match TRBD2. The CDR3 covers 15 residues. Germline loops: CDR1 SGDLS, CDR2 YYNGEE. The CDR3 DNA reads TGTGCCGGCAGCGTAGCTAGCGGGGTTTTAGATACGCAGTATTTT. Translated, it gives CAGSVASGVLDTQYF. Using reference TRBV9 and TRBJ2-3 for the parts outside the CDR3, the full variable domain is DSGVTQTPKHLITATGQRVTLRCSPRSGDLSVYWYQQSLDQGLQFLIQYYNGEERAKGNILERFSAQQFPDLHSELNLSSLELGDSALYFCAGSVASGVLDTQYFGPGTRLTVL.